One sample yielded the 13 T cell receptor beta chains listed below, sequenced in a study of shared clonotypes between healthy human individuals. Clones were sequenced by immunoSEQ multiplex PCR, and TCRdb holds only the in-frame ones, with some missing. The sample includes millions of clones, approximately 94% of them seen just once. CD8 cells classed as naive were CD45RO-negative and positively selected for CCR7, excluding terminally differentiated effector memory CD45RA+ cells. Sequenced: naive CD8+ T cells sorted from blood. Receptors originate from a man younger than 30 in good health.

The rearrangement joins TRBV9 to TRBJ2-7, with D maybe TRBD2 (6 bases). Trimming stripped 0 bases from V and 1 base from J, with 20 bases between. The CDR3 totals 18 residues. Germline values: CDR1 SGDLS, CDR2 YYNGEE. CDR3 loop: CASSVGSGSGVGSYEQYF. The CDR3 DNA reads as TGTGCCAGCAGCGTAGGGAGCGGTTCGGGAGTGGGATCCTACGAGCAGTACTTC.

The V call is TRBV12-5, the J call TRBJ1-1; D is uncertain. With 0 bases removed from V and 8 bases from J, the gap between germline ends came to 10 bases. CDR3 length: 13 amino acids. Germline loops: CDR1 LGHNT, CDR2 FRNRAP. The CDR3 region has the DNA TGTGCTAGTGGTTTGGTATTGGGCTCCGAAGCTTTCTTT. Residues: CASGLVLGSEAFF.

This sequence joins TRBV10-2 and TRBJ2-2; no reliable D call. V lost 0 bases to trimming and J lost 6 bases, with 14 bases between them. The CDR3 length is 16 residues. CDR1 is WSHSY, CDR2 SAAADI, per germline. CDR3: CASSESEELSAGELFF. The CDR3 coding sequence is TGCGCCAGCAGTGAGTCCGAGGAATTAAGTGCCGGGGAGCTGTTTTTT.

The chain uses TRBV6-5 and TRBJ2-7; the D gene is possibly TRBD2 (5 bases). Germline V gene data show CDR1 as MNHEY and CDR2 as SVGAGI. This CDR3 spans 14 amino acids. Trimming pared 2 bases from V and 0 bases from J, leaving 8 bases between. The CDR3 region has the DNA TGTGCCAGCAGTTACGGGAGTGTCTCCTACGAGCAGTACTTC. Amino acid sequence: CASSYGSVSYEQYF.

This rearrangement joins TRBV2 to TRBJ2-1; 14 bases agree with TRBD2. Trimming at V came to 11 bases and at J to 3 bases, leaving 6 bases not matched to a gene. CDR3 size: 15 residues. Germline CDR1 and CDR2: SNHLY and FYNNEI. CDR3 in amino acids: CASGLAGGIYNEQFF. The CDR3 DNA is TGTGCCTCAGGACTAGCGGGAGGTATCTACAATGAGCAGTTCTTC.

The V call is TRBV4-1, the J call TRBJ2-1; 8 bases fit TRBD1. The ends lost 4 bases at V and 4 bases at J; junction bases unmatched: 6. Germline V CDR1 and CDR2: MGHRA, YSYEKL. There are 15 residues in the CDR3. The CDR3: CASSLIGQGYNEQFF. In DNA form, the CDR3 reads TGCGCCAGCAGCCTCATCGGACAGGGATACAATGAGCAGTTCTTC.

The V and J genes are TRBV7-9 and TRBJ1-1, with TRBD1 identical over 7 bases. Trimming at V came to 2 bases and at J to 10 bases, leaving 10 bases not matched to a gene. Germline loops: CDR1 SEHNR, CDR2 FQNEAQ (reference sequence). The length of the CDR3 is 14 residues. DNA of the CDR3: TGTGCCAGCAGCTTACCTTGGGACAGCCACCCAGCTTTCTTT. As protein: CASSLPWDSHPAFF.

The chain employs TRBV7-9 and TRBJ1-2; possible D gene TRBD1, 6 bases. In germline, CDR1 is SEHNR, CDR2 FQNEAQ (reference sequence). V was pared by 5 bases and J by 4 bases, with 17 bases between. The CDR3 is made up of 15 amino acids. The CDR3 here is CASSRTRTDPYGYTF. The CDR3 bases are TGTGCCAGCAGCCGAACCCGGACAGACCCCTATGGCTACACCTTC.

The chain combines TRBV19 with TRBJ1-4, with a tentative D call TRBD1 (6 bases). Germline CDR1 is LNHDA and CDR2 is SQIVND (reference sequence). With 1 base removed from V and 4 bases from J, the gap between germline ends came to 13 bases. This CDR3 contains 16 residues. CDR3 DNA sequence: TGTGCCAGTAGTATAGCCGGGGACACGGATAATGAAAAACTGTTTTTT. Translating gives CASSIAGDTDNEKLFF. The full variable domain, with the rest looked up from reference TRBV19 and TRBJ1-4, is DGGITQSPKYLFRKEGQNVTLSCEQNLNHDAMYWYRQDPGQGLRLIYYSQIVNDFQKGDIAEGYSVSREKKESFPLTVTSAQKNPTAFYLCASSIAGDTDNEKLFFGSGTQLSVL.

J is TRBJ1-1 and V is TRBV4-3, with D unresolved. Germline V gives CDR1 LGHNA, CDR2 YSLEER. V was pared by 4 bases and J by 7 bases, with 13 bases between. The CDR3 spans 13 residues. CDR3 protein: CASSPYSDYEAFF. For the CDR3, the DNA is TGCGCCAGCAGCCCTTACAGCGATTATGAAGCTTTCTTT.

This sequence joins TRBV7-9 and TRBJ2-3; unclear D gene. The CDR3 contains 16 residues. In germline, CDR1 is SEHNR, CDR2 FQNEAQ (reference sequence). V lost 1 base and J lost 2, with 13 bases in between. Here the CDR3 DNA reads TGTGCCAGCAGCTTAGACCAAATCGTAAACACAGATACGCAGTATTTT. It specifies CASSLDQIVNTDTQYF.

The chain has TRBV4-3 and TRBJ1-5; unclear D gene. Trimming took 0 bases from V and 5 from J, leaving 20 bases between them. CDR3 size: 18 residues. From germline, CDR1 is LGHNA and CDR2 YSLEER. CDR3 DNA sequence: TGCGCCAGCAGCCAAGATAACGAGGGTCCCCTAGGGCATCAGCCCCAGCATTTT. This encodes CASSQDNEGPLGHQPQHF.

The table lists this clone with a count of one. Other DNA sequences in the sample encode the same CDR3. V gene TRBV19 combines with J gene TRBJ2-7, with D possibly TRBD1 on 6 matching bases. This CDR3 region has 13 residues. V shed 3 bases and J shed 3 bases, with 9 bases lying between them. The germline V gene encodes CDR1 LNHDA and CDR2 SQIVND (reference sequence). The CDR3 nucleotides are TGTGCCAGTAGTATCGGCAGGGGCTACGAGCAGTACTTC. The encoded protein is CASSIGRGYEQYF.